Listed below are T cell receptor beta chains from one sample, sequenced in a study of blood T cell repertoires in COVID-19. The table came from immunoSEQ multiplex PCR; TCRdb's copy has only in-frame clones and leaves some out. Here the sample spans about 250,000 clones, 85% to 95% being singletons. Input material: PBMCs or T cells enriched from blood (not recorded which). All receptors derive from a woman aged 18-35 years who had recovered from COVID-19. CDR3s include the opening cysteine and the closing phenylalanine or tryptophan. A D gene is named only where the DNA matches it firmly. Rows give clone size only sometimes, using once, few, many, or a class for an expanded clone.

CASSFSGTGGYGYTF	TGTGCCAGCAGTTTCTCCGGGACAGGGGGATATGGCTACACCTTC	TRBD1	-	TRBV25-1	TRBJ1-2
CASSLGYWDRHNTGELFF	TGTGCCAGCAGCTTGGGGTATTGGGACAGACATAACACCGGGGAGCTGTTTTTT	TRBD1	-	TRBV7-3	TRBJ2-2
CSAAQNIQYF	TGCAGTGCGGCCCAAAACATTCAGTACTTC	-	-	TRBV20-1	TRBJ2-4
CASSSYLGGSTDTQYF	TGTGCCAGCAGCTCATACCTCGGGGGGAGCACAGATACGCAGTATTTT	TRBD2	-	TRBV11-2	TRBJ2-3
CASSSRVFQETQYF	TGTGCCAGCAGCAGCAGGGTTTTCCAAGAGACCCAGTACTTC	-	once	TRBV7-6	TRBJ2-5
CASSLGRNTGGAKGKLFF	TGTGCCAGCAGCTTAGGTCGTAATACAGGGGGCGCAAAGGGAAAACTGTTTTTT	TRBD1	-	TRBV11-2	TRBJ1-4
CASSLEAKNIQYF	TGTGCCAGCAGCTTAGAAGCGAAAAACATTCAGTACTTC	-	-	TRBV11-3	TRBJ2-4
CASTPDRTNEKLFF	TGTGCCAGTACACCCGACAGAACTAATGAAAAACTGTTTTTT	-	-	TRBV19	TRBJ1-4
CASSPLEGGLTEAFF	TGTGCCAGCAGCCCCTTGGAAGGCGGCTTGACTGAAGCTTTCTTT	-	-	TRBV5-5	TRBJ1-1
CSVVTGEGFF	TGCAGCGTTGTGACAGGGGAGGGTTTCTTT	TRBD1	-	TRBV29-1	TRBJ1-1
CASSRTSGGLNTGELFF	TGCGCCAGCAGCCGGACTAGCGGGGGCTTGAACACCGGGGAGCTGTTTTTT	TRBD2	-	TRBV5-1	TRBJ2-2
CASKAGGAKRGANVLTF	TGTGCCAGCAAGGCAGGGGGCGCGAAGAGAGGGGCCAACGTCCTGACTTTC	TRBD1	-	TRBV2	TRBJ2-6
CASSSLDIPSGNTIYF	TGTGCCAGCAGCTCCCTGGACATACCCTCTGGAAACACCATATATTTT	-	-	TRBV11-2	TRBJ1-3
CSVEGLFGEKLFF	TGCAGCGTCGAGGGACTCTTTGGCGAAAAACTGTTTTTT	-	-	TRBV29-1	TRBJ1-4
CASSMGTGPRNTEAFF	TGTGCCAGTAGTATGGGGACAGGGCCGAGAAACACTGAAGCTTTCTTT	TRBD1	once	TRBV19	TRBJ1-1
CASSQGREVSYEQYF	TGTGCCAGCAGCCAAGGTCGAGAAGTCTCCTACGAGCAGTACTTC	-	-	TRBV4-2	TRBJ2-7
CASSPVRQGNTEAFF	TGTGCCAGCAGCCCAGTCCGACAGGGAAACACTGAAGCTTTCTTT	TRBD1	-	TRBV7-2	TRBJ1-1
CASSAGGNTGELFF	TGTGCCAGTAGCGCGGGGGGTAACACCGGGGAGCTGTTTTTT	TRBD2	-	TRBV19	TRBJ2-2
CSVPDSLTGGYTF	TGCAGCGTCCCCGACAGCCTCACCGGTGGCTACACCTTC	-	-	TRBV29-1	TRBJ1-2
CASSRRDGAVVHNEQFF	TGTGCCAGCAGTCGGCGGGACGGAGCGGTAGTGCACAATGAGCAGTTCTTC	-	-	TRBV27	TRBJ2-1
CASSLGQPDTQYF	TGTGCCAGCAGCTTGGGACAGCCAGATACGCAGTATTTT	-	-	TRBV5-6	TRBJ2-3
CASSAWTFEAFF	TGTGCCAGCAGTGCCTGGACATTTGAAGCTTTCTTT	-	once	TRBV28	TRBJ1-1
CASSFLTSGGYEQYF	TGTGCCAGCAGTTTCTTAACTAGCGGGGGCTACGAGCAGTACTTC	TRBD2	-	TRBV27	TRBJ2-7